The 9 T cell receptor beta chains below all came from one sample that was sequenced in a study of cytomegalovirus exposure and HLA in healthy donors (dated by TCRdb to about 2017). Receptor amplification or capture employed the immunoSEQ multiplex PCR assay. In its TCRdb copy, this immuneACCESS table keeps in-frame sequences only and misses some clones. Where compared with another copy, unresolved V genes explain less than half of these, and the others have no known cause. Recorded for this sample are some 170,000 clones; about nine tenths of them occurred a single time. The ten largest clones take up more than 5.5% of the sample. The sample consisted of PBMCs. These receptors originate from a man younger than 40 in good health and CMV-seropositive.

This clone was detected only a few times. V and J are TRBV30 and TRBJ2-7; D may be TRBD2 (5 bases). Germline V CDR1 and CDR2: GTSNPN, SVGIG (reference sequence). The CDR3 covers 14 residues. The ends were cut back, 0 bases at V and 3 bases at J, with 12 bases in the middle. The CDR3 nucleotides read TGTGCCTGGAGTGTCCCAGGAGGTATCTACGAGCAGTACTTC. This gives the protein CAWSVPGGIYEQYF.

The CDR3 sequence is CASSSPRANLNYGYTF. The CDR3 bases are TGTGCCAGCAGCTCACCACGAGCTAACCTTAACTATGGCTACACCTTC. The V and J genes are TRBV7-8 and TRBJ1-2; D remains ambiguous. V lost 4 bases, J lost 1 base, and 16 bases lay in between. CDR1 and CDR2 (germline): SGHVS, FQNEAQ. The CDR3 extends over 16 amino acids.

This clone was found once. The sample carries other DNA sequences with the same CDR3. The chain is built from TRBV7-2 and TRBJ2-7; D unclear. CDR3 size: 12 residues. In germline, CDR1 is SGHTA, CDR2 FQGNSA. Deletions cut 5 bases from V and 0 bases from J, with 5 bases between. For the CDR3, the DNA is TGTGCCAGCAGCCCGAACTCCTACGAGCAGTACTTC. Its protein is CASSPNSYEQYF.

This clone was seen only once. This sequence joins TRBV6-5 and TRBJ1-2; perhaps TRBD1 as D (6 bases). Germline lookup yields CDR1 MNHEY and CDR2 SVGAGI. The CDR3 is 13 amino acids. V was trimmed by 4 bases and J by 4 bases, leaving 10 bases between them. CDR3 residues: CASSFGDTYGYTF. In DNA, the CDR3 is TGTGCCAGCAGTTTTGGGGACACCTATGGCTACACCTTC.

The chain uses TRBV6-6 and TRBJ2-3; 11 bases are a match to TRBD2. The V gene's germline CDR1 is MNHNY and CDR2 SVGAGI (reference sequence). This CDR3 comprises 16 residues. V was pared by 5 bases and J by 7 bases, with 11 bases of the junction left unmatched. CDR3 nucleotide sequence: TGTGCCAGCAGTGGACGACTAGCGGGAACTACTAATACGCAGTATTTT. It is translated as CASSGRLAGTTNTQYF.

The chain is built from TRBV4-2 and TRBJ2-5; possibly TRBD2 for D (5 bases). V was trimmed by 0 bases and J by 5 bases, leaving 16 bases between them. The CDR3 runs 16 residues. The germline CDR1 and CDR2 sequences are LGHNA and YNFKEQ. CDR3 nucleotides: TGTGCCAGCAGCCAAGAATTGACTACCCCGTTGGAGACCCAGTACTTC. Protein product: CASSQELTTPLETQYF.

The V call is TRBV6-1, the J call TRBJ2-7; TRBD1 matches 8 bases. This CDR3 has 17 amino acids. From germline, CDR1 is MNHNS and CDR2 SASEGT. The V segment lost 4 bases and the J segment 7 bases; nucleotides outside the gene matches: 18. The CDR3 reads CASSVKTRDRLHFEQYF. Written as DNA, the CDR3 is TGTGCCAGCAGTGTCAAAACCCGGGACAGGCTACATTTTGAGCAGTACTTC.

The V gene is TRBV5-1, the J gene TRBJ2-2; 9 bases are shared with TRBD1. There are 16 residues in the CDR3. CDR1 is SGHRS and CDR2 is YFSETQ in the germline V gene. V lost 4 bases and J lost 2; bases outside the gene matches: 6. For the CDR3, the DNA is TGCGCCAGCAGCGTGGGACAGGGTCGAAACACCGGGGAGCTGTTTTTT. It encodes CASSVGQGRNTGELFF.

The chain combines TRBV6-1 with TRBJ2-6; unclear D gene. The CDR3 totals 15 residues. Germline V gene data show CDR1 as MNHNS and CDR2 as SASEGT. Trimming shortened V by 3 bases and J by 3 bases, and 9 bases separated the two germline ends. DNA for the CDR3: TGTGCCAGCAGTGAGAACGGACGTGGGGCCAACGTCCTGACTTTC. Translated, it gives CASSENGRGANVLTF.